Sequencing of this T cell receptor beta chain was carried out in a study of response to subunit inactivated influenza vaccine. Overall study findings and caveats: Each seasonal influenza vaccination, the authors suggested, recruits few new T cells.

This clonotype was recorded at least ten times. Its antigen is not known. Trimming took 3 bases from V and 4 from J, leaving 10 bases between them. Germline V gene data show CDR1 as SEHNR and CDR2 as FQNEAQ (reference sequence). The CDR3 runs 14 residues. TCRdb recomputed calls from the RT-PCR reads with MiXCR, one row per CDR3 protein. Here the sample spans around 850,000 distinct CDR3 sequences, about 18% being singletons. This chain connects TRBV7-9 to TRBJ2-1; TRBD2 might be the D (6 bases). The specimen was PBMCs from blood, collected around 5 days after vaccination. The TCR was taken from a man aged 45 to 65 who received an inactivated influenza vaccine. The CDR3 sequence is CASSFGTPYNEQFF. CDR3 nucleotides: TGTGCCAGCAGCTTCGGGACTCCTTACAATGAGCAGTTCTTC.